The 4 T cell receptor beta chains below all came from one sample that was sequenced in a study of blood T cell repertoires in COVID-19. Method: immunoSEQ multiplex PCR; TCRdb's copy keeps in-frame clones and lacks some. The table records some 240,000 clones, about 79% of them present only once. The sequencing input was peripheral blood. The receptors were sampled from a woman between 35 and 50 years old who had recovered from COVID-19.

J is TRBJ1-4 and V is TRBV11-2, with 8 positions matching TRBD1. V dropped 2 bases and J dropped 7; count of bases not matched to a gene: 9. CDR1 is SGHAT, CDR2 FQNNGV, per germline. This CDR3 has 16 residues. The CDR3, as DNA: TGTGCCAGCAGCTTACAGGGGGCACAGGGCGGTGAAAAACTGTTTTTT. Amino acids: CASSLQGAQGGEKLFF.

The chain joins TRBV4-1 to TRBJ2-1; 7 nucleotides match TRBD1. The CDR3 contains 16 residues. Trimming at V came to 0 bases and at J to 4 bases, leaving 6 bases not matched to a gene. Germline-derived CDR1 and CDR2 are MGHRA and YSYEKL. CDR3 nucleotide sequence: TGCGCCAGCAGCCAAGACACTCAGACAGGGTACAATGAGCAGTTCTTC. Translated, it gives CASSQDTQTGYNEQFF.

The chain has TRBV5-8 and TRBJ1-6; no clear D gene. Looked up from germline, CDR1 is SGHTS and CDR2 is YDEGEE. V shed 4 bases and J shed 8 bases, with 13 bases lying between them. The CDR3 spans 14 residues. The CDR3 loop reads CASSLTVADSPLHF. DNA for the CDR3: TGTGCCAGCAGCCTGACCGTAGCGGATTCACCCCTCCACTTT. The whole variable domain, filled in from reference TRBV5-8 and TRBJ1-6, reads EAGVTQSPTHLIKTRGQQATLRCSPISGHTSVYWYQQALGLGLQFLLWYDEGEERNRGNFPPRFSGRQFPNYSSELNVNALELEDSALYLCASSLTVADSPLHFGNGTRLTVT.

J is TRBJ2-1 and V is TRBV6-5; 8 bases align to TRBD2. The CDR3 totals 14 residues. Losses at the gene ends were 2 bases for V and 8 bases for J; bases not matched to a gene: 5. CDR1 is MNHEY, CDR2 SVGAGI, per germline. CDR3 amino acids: CASSYDQGLDEQFF. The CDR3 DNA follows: TGTGCCAGCAGTTACGATCAGGGACTAGATGAGCAGTTCTTC.